This T cell receptor (beta chain) originates from a study of CD8 T cells in Susac syndrome. Germline V gives CDR1 SGHVS, CDR2 FQNEAQ. V lost 4 bases and J 6 bases, leaving 9 bases between the germline ends. The CDR3 consists of 12 residues. This clonotype appeared many times. After extraction with the RNeasy kit, roughly 0.5 to 1 ug of the RNA was reverse transcribed using random hexamers. TCRdb redid the calling of the immunoSEQ multiplex PCR reads with MiXCR, one entry per CDR3 protein. Of fewer than 150,000 distinct CDR3 sequences in the sample, 91% were seen once. Negative isolation yielded CD8+ and CD4+ T cells; FACS enriched TEMRA cells.

The clonotype originates from a human donor with multiple sclerosis. The genes are TRBV7-8 and TRBJ1-2; a possible D gene is TRBD1 (5 bases). Sequencing input: CD8+ T cells from PBMCs. DNA for the CDR3: TGTGCCAGCAGCTCCTCGGGGGATGGCTACACCTTC. This translates into CASSSSGDGYTF.